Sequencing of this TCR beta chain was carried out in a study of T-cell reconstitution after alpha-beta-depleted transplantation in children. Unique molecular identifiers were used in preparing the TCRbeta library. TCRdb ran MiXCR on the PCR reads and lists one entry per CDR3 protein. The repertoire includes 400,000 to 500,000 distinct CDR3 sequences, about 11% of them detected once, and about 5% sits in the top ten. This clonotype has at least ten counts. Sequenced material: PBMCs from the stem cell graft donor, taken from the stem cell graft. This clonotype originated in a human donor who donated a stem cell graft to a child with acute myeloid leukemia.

This chain's CDR3 is CASSFLAGMNTGELFF. The CDR3 DNA is TGTGCCAGCAGCTTCCTAGCGGGAATGAACACCGGGGAGCTGTTTTTT. The V gene is TRBV5-6, the J gene TRBJ2-2; 9 bases align to TRBD2. Trimming at V came to 2 bases and at J to 1 base, leaving 3 bases not matched to a gene. Germline CDR1 SGHDT, CDR2 YYEEEE. The CDR3 sequence is 16 residues long.